The sequence of this T cell receptor beta chain was determined in a study of cytomegalovirus exposure and HLA in healthy donors. A multiplex PCR was run with 60 Vbeta primers and 13 Jbeta primers. Data came from immunoSEQ multiplex PCR; TCRdb stores just in-frame clones and leaves some out. The sample gives under 200,000 clones, over 70% of which show up once; approximately 7% is in the top ten. In germline, CDR1 is SGHAT, CDR2 FQNNGV. The V segment lost 4 bases and the J segment 2 bases; nucleotides outside the gene matches: 7. This CDR3 contains 15 residues. This chain connects TRBV11-2 to TRBJ2-5; 7 bases are shared with TRBD1. The TCR comes from a male donor in good health and CMV-seropositive. Sequencing was carried out using PBMCs. In DNA, the CDR3 is TGTGCCAGCAGCTCAATTGGGACAGTTCAAGAGACCCAGTACTTC. Its translation is CASSSIGTVQETQYF.